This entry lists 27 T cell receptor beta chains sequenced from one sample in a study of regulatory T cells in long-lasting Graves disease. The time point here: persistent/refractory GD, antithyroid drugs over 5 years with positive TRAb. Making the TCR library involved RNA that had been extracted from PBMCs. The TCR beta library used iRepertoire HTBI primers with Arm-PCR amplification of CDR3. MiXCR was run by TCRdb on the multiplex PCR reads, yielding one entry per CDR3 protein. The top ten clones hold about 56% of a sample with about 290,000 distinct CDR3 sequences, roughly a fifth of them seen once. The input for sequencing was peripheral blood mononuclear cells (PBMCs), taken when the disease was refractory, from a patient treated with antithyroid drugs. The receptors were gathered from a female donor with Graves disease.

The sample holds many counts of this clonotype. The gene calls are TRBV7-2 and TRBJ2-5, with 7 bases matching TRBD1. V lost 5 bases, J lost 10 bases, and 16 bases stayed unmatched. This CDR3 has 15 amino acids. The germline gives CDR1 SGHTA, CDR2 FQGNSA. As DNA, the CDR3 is TGTGCCAGCAGCCCGCTTCCCGGGACAGTGGGGATCCAGTACTTC. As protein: CASSPLPGTVGIQYF.

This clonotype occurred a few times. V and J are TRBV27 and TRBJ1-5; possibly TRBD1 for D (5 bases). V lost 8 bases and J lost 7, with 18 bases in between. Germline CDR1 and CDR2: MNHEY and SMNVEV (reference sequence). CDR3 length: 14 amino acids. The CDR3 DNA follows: TGTGCCAGCGGAATGCCGGGGCTCAACCAGCCCCAGCATTTT. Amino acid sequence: CASGMPGLNQPQHF.

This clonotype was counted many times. The CDR3 region is CASKPGLAPHEQYF. The CDR3 DNA is TGTGCCAGCAAACCGGGACTAGCGCCCCACGAGCAGTACTTC. This chain uses TRBV12-3 or TRBV12-4 with TRBJ2-7; 10 bases are shared with TRBD2. The length of the CDR3 is 14 residues. Losses at the gene ends were 7 bases for V and 5 bases for J; bases not matched to a gene: 8.

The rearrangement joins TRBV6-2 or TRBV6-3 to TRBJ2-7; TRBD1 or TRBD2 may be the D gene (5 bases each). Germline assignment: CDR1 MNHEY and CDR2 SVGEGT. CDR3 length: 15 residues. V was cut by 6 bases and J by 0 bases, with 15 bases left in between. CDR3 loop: CASSPTAGTSYEQYF. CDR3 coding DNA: TGTGCCAGCAGCCCTACCGCCGGGACCTCCTACGAGCAGTACTTC.

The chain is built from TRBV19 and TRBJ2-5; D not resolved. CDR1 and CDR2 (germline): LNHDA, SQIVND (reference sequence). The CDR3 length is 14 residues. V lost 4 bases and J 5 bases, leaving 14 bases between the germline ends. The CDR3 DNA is TGTGCCAGTAGTAATGGAGACACCCGGGAGACCCAGTACTTC. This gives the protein CASSNGDTRETQYF.

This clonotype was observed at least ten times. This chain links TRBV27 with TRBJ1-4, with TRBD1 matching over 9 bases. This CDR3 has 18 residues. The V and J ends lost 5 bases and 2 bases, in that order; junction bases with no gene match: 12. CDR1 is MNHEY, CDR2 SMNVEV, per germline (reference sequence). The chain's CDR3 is CASSPLPGTGITNEKLFF. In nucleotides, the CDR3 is TGTGCCAGCAGTCCGCTCCCCGGGACAGGGATCACTAATGAAAAACTGTTTTTT.

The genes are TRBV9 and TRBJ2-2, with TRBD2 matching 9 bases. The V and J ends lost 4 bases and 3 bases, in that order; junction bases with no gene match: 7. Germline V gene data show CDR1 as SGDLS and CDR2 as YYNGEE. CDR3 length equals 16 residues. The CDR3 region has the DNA TGTGCCAGCAGCACGAGTAGCGGGAGAGACACCGGGGAGCTGTTTTTT. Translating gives CASSTSSGRDTGELFF.

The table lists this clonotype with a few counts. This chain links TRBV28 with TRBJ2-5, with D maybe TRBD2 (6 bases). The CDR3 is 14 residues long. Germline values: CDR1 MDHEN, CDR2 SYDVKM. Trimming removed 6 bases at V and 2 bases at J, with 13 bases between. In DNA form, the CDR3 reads TGTGCCAGCAGAATACAGCGGGCTCAAGAGACCCAGTACTTC. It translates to CASRIQRAQETQYF. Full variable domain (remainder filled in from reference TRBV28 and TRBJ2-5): DVKVTQSSRYLVKRTGEKVFLECVQDMDHENMFWYRQDPGLGLRLIYFSYDVKMKEKGDIPEGYSVSREKKERFSLILESASTNQTSMYLCASRIQRAQETQYFGPGTRLLVL.

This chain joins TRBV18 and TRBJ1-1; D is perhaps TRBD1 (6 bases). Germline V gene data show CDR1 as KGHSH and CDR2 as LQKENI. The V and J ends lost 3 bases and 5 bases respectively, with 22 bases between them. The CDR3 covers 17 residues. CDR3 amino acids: CASSPSGTPFARTEAFF. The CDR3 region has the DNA TGTGCCAGCTCACCGTCCGGGACACCCTTCGCGCGGACTGAAGCTTTCTTT.

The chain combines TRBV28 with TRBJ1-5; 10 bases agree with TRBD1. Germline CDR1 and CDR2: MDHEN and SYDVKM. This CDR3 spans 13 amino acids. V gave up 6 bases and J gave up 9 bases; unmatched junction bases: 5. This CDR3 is CASRDRGQGPQHF. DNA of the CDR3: TGTGCCAGCAGAGACAGGGGGCAAGGGCCCCAGCATTTT.

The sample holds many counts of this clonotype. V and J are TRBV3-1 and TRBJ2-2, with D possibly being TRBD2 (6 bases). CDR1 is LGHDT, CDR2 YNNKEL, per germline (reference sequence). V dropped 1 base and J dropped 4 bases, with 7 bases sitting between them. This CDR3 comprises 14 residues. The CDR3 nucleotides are TGTGCCAGCAGCCAAGCAGCGGGCACCGGGGAGCTGTTTTTT. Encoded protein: CASSQAAGTGELFF. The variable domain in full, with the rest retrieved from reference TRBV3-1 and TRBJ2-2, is DTAVSQTPKYLVTQMGNDKSIKCEQNLGHDTMYWYKQDSKKFLKIMFSYNNKELIINETVPNRFSPKSPDKAHLNLHINSLELGDSAVYFCASSQAAGTGELFFGEGSRLTVL.

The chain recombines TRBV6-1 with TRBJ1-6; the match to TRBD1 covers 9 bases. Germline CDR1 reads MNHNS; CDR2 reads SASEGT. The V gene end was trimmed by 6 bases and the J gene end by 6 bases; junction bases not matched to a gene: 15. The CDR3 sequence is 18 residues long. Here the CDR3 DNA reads TGTGCCAGCAGAAGACGGACAGGGGACGTCGAGGGTAATTCACCCCTCCACTTT. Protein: CASRRRTGDVEGNSPLHF.

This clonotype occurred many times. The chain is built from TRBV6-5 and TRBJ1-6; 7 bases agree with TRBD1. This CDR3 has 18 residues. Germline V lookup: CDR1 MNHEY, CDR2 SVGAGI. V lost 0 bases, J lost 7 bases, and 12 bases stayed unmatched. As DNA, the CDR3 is TGTGCCAGCAGTTACTCGGGCCCTATACAGGGGCGCAATTCACCCCTCCACTTT. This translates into CASSYSGPIQGRNSPLHF.

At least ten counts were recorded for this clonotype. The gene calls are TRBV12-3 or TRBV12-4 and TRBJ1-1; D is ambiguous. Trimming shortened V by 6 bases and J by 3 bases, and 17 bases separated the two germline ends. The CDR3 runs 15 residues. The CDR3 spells CASSDPRRSYTEAFF. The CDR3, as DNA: TGTGCCAGCAGCGACCCTCGAAGGAGCTACACTGAAGCTTTCTTT.

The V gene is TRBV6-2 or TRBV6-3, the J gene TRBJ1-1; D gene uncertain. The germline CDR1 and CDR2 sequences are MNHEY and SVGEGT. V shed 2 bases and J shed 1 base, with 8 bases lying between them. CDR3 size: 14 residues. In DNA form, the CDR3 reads TGTGCCAGCAGTTACCCGACACCGAACACTGAAGCTTTCTTT. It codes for CASSYPTPNTEAFF.

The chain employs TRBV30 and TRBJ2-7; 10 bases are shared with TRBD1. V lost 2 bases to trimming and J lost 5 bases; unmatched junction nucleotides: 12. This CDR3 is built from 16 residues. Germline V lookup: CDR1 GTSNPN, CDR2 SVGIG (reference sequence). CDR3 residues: CAWSPWRQGAGNEQYF. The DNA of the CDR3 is TGTGCCTGGAGTCCTTGGAGACAGGGGGCGGGGAACGAGCAGTACTTC.

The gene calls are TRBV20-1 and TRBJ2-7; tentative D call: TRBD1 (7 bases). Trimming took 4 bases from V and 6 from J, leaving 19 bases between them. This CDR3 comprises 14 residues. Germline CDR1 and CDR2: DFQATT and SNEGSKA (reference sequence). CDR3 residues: CSAINYRGAGEQYF. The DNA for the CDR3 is TGCAGTGCTATCAATTACAGGGGAGCGGGCGAGCAGTACTTC.

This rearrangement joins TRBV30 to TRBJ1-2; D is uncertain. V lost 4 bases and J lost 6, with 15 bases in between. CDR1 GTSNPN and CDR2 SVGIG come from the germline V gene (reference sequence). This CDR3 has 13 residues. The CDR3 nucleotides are TGTGCCTGGATAAGGGCCTCCGCCCATGGCTACACCTTC. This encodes CAWIRASAHGYTF.

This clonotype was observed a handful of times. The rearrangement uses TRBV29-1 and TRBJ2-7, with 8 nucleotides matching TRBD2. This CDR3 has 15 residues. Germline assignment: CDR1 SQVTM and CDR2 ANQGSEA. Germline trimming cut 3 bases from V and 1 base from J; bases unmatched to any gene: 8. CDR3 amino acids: CSVEGGGLGSYEQYF. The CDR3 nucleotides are TGCAGCGTTGAGGGGGGGGGACTAGGTTCCTACGAGCAGTACTTC.

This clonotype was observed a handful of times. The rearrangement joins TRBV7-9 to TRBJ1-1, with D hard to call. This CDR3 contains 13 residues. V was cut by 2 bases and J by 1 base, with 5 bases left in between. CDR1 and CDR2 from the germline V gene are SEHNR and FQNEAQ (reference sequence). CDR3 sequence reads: CASSLPANTEAFF. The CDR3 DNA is TGTGCCAGCAGCTTACCAGCGAACACTGAAGCTTTCTTT. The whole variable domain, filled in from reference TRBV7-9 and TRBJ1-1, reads DTGVSQNPRHKITKRGQNVTFRCDPISEHNRLYWYRQTLGQGPEFLTYFQNEAQLEKSRLLSDRFSAERPKGSFSTLEIQRTEQGDSAMYLCASSLPANTEAFFGQGTRLTVV.

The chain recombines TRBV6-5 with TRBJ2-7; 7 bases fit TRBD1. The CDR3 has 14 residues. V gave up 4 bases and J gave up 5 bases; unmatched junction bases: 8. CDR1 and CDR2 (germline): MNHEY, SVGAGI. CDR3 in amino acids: CASSSPTGPNEQYF. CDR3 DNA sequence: TGTGCCAGCAGTTCCCCGACAGGGCCGAACGAGCAGTACTTC.

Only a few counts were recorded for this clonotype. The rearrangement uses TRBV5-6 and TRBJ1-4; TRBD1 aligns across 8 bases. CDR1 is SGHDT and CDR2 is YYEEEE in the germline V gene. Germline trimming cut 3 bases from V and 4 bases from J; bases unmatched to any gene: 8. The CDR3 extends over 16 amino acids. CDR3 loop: CASSWRTGLNNEKLFF. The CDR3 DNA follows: TGTGCCAGCAGCTGGAGGACAGGGCTTAATAATGAAAAACTGTTTTTT.

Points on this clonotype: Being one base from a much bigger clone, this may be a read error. The CDR3 bases are TGTACCAGCAGACCACTAGCGGGTCACGAGCAGTACTTC. As protein: CTSRPLAGHEQYF. The chain has TRBV7-2 and TRBJ2-4, with 9 bases aligning to TRBD2. Near its end, the DNA agrees better with TRBJ2-7, so the J call may be wrong. Germline-derived CDR1 and CDR2 are SGHTA and FQGNSA. The CDR3 sequence is 13 residues long.

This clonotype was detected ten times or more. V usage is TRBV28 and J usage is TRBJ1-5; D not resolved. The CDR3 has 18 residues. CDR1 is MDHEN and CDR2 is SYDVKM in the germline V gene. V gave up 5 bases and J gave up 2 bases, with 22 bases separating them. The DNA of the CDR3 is TGTGCCAGCAGTCCACGGACGGACCCTTCCTGGGGCAATCAGCCCCAGCATTTT. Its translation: CASSPRTDPSWGNQPQHF.

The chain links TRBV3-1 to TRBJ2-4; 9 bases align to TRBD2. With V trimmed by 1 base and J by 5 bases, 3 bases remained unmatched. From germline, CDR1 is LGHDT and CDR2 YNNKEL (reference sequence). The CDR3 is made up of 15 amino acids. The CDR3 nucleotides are TGTGCCAGCAGCCAAGGGGCTAGCGGGGAAAACATTCAGTACTTC. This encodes CASSQGASGENIQYF.

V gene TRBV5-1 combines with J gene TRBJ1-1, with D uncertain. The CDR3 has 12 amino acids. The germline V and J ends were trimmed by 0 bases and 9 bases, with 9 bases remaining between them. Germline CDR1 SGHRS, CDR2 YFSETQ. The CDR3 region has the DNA TGCGCCAGCAGCTTGGCCGGGAGTCAAGCTTTCTTT. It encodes CASSLAGSQAFF.

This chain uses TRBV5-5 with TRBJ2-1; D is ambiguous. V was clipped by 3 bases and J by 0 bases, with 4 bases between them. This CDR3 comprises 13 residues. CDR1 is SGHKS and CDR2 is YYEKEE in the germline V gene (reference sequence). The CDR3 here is CASSSRSYNEQFF. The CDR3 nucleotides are TGTGCCAGCAGCTCCCGCTCCTACAATGAGCAGTTCTTC. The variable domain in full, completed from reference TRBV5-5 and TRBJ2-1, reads DAGVTQSPTHLIKTRGQQVTLRCSPISGHKSVSWYQQVLGQGPQFIFQYYEKEERGRGNFPDRFSARQFPNYSSELNVNALLLGDSALYLCASSSRSYNEQFFGPGTRLTVL.